One sample yielded the 15 T cell receptor beta chains listed below, sequenced in a study of blood T cell repertoires in COVID-19. Here immunoSEQ multiplex PCR was the method, and the copy in TCRdb shows in-frame clones only, minus some. The table lists tens of thousands of clones, more than 85% of them singletons. Sequences were obtained from peripheral blood. These receptor sequences come from a man aged 45-60 years in a cohort sampled during active COVID-19.

This chain joins TRBV9 and TRBJ2-2, with a tentative D call TRBD1 (6 bases). The CDR3 is 13 amino acids. Trimming took off 3 bases at V and 8 bases at J, with 11 bases between the two ends. Per germline, CDR1 SGDLS and CDR2 YYNGEE. The CDR3 bases are TGTGCCAGCAGCGACATACAGGGTGGGGAGCTGTTTTTT. Protein product: CASSDIQGGELFF.

J is TRBJ2-5 and V is TRBV7-8; a weak D match, TRBD1 (5 bases). Germline V CDR1 and CDR2: SGHVS, FQNEAQ. This CDR3 has 14 amino acids. V gave up 5 bases and J gave up 5 bases, with 15 bases separating them. DNA for the CDR3: TGTGCCAGCAGCCATATTACAGGTGGGGAGACCCAGTACTTC. It codes for CASSHITGGETQYF.

The chain is built from TRBV7-3 and TRBJ2-5; D gene uncertain. In germline, CDR1 is SGHTA, CDR2 FQGTGA. This CDR3 has 15 amino acids. V was shortened by 5 bases and J by 4 bases, with 17 bases between the two germline ends. The chain's CDR3 is CASSPRTTGGETQYF. The CDR3 DNA follows: TGTGCCAGCAGCCCCCGCACTACCGGTGGAGAGACCCAGTACTTC.

The J gene is TRBJ2-2, the V gene TRBV9; D perhaps matches TRBD1 (6 bases). Trimming pared 1 base from V and 7 bases from J, leaving 8 bases between. Looked up from germline, CDR1 is SGDLS and CDR2 is YYNGEE. The CDR3 runs to 13 residues. CDR3 sequence: CASSVLGGGELFF. DNA for the CDR3: TGTGCCAGCAGCGTATTAGGGGGCGGGGAGCTGTTTTTT.

This sequence joins TRBV10-3 and TRBJ1-3; 8 nucleotides align to TRBD1. J lost 8 bases, V lost 6 bases, and 6 bases had no gene match. There are 13 residues in the CDR3. Germline V lookup: CDR1 ENHRY, CDR2 SYGVKD. CDR3 nucleotides: TGTGCCATCAGCCAAGGACAGGGAGACACCATATATTTT. This sequence encodes CAISQGQGDTIYF.

The rearrangement uses TRBV3-1 (or the pseudogene TRBV3-2) and TRBJ2-7; TRBD1 agrees at 8 bases. This CDR3 is 14 amino acids long. The germline CDR1 and CDR2 sequences are LGHDT and YNNKEL (reference sequence). The ends lost 3 bases at V and 3 bases at J; junction bases unmatched: 4. Here the CDR3 reads CASSHTGTGYEQYF. The DNA of the CDR3 is TGTGCCAGCAGCCACACCGGGACAGGCTACGAGCAGTACTTC.

This chain links TRBV9 with TRBJ2-1, with TRBD2 matching over 7 bases. The CDR3 contains 15 residues. The trim removed 1 base at V and 5 bases at J, leaving 6 bases unmatched. The V gene's germline CDR1 is SGDLS and CDR2 YYNGEE. The CDR3 protein is CASSVLLGGNNEQFF. DNA for the CDR3: TGTGCCAGCAGCGTACTTCTCGGGGGGAACAATGAGCAGTTCTTC.

The chain links TRBV13 to TRBJ2-1; a possible D gene is TRBD2 (6 bases). CDR3 length: 13 residues. Germline assignment: CDR1 PRHDT and CDR2 FYEKMQ (reference sequence). The V end was cut by 1 base, the J end by 12 bases, with 13 bases between. CDR3 bases: TGTGCCAGCAGCTTAGTCGTTTTGGGGGGGCAGTTCTTC. It translates to CASSLVVLGGQFF.

This chain links TRBV19 with TRBJ1-1, with D tentatively TRBD1 (5 bases). V was shortened by 3 bases and J by 2 bases, with 10 bases between the two germline ends. CDR3 length equals 14 residues. Germline CDR1 LNHDA, CDR2 SQIVND (reference sequence). The CDR3 bases are TGTGCCAGTAGTATCCGACAGCTCAACACTGAAGCTTTCTTT. It is translated as CASSIRQLNTEAFF.

The rearrangement links TRBV7-3 to TRBJ1-1; 9 bases align to TRBD1. The CDR3 has 15 amino acids. J gave up 6 bases and V 5 bases, and 10 bases lay outside the gene matches. Looked up from germline, CDR1 is SGHTA and CDR2 is FQGTGA. The CDR3 DNA reads TGTGCCAGCAGCCCTACAGGGGGCGAAGACGCTGAAGCTTTCTTT. Its protein product is CASSPTGGEDAEAFF.

The chain uses TRBV7-8 and TRBJ1-1; D is possibly TRBD1 (6 bases). Germline CDR1 reads SGHVS; CDR2 reads FQNEAQ. V was trimmed by 7 bases and J by 1 base, leaving 10 bases between them. This CDR3 is built from 13 residues. For the CDR3, the DNA is TGTGCCAGCAAATCGACAGGGAACACTGAAGCTTTCTTT. Protein: CASKSTGNTEAFF. The variable domain in full, completed from reference TRBV7-8 and TRBJ1-1, reads GAGVSQSPRYKVAKRGQDVALRCDPISGHVSLFWYQQALGQGPEFLTYFQNEAQLDKSGLPSDRFFAERPEGSVSTLKIQRTQQEDSAVYLCASKSTGNTEAFFGQGTRLTVV.

The chain recombines TRBV30 with TRBJ2-3; TRBD2 matches at 9 bases. Per germline, CDR1 GTSNPN and CDR2 SVGIG (reference sequence). This CDR3 has 17 residues. V was pared by 2 bases and J by 4 bases, with 13 bases of the junction left unmatched. CDR3 residues: CAWSPRRGGRAPDTQYF. CDR3 coding DNA: TGTGCCTGGAGTCCTAGACGCGGCGGGAGGGCCCCAGATACGCAGTATTTT.

DNA of the CDR3: TGTGCCATCAGACAGGGGCTCCCCACAGATACGCAGTATTTT. As protein: CAIRQGLPTDTQYF. This chain uses TRBV2 with TRBJ2-3; 8 nucleotides align to TRBD1. The CDR3 is 14 residues long. Per germline, CDR1 SNHLY and CDR2 FYNNEI. V shed 10 bases, J shed 2 bases, and the junction held 8 bases outside the gene matches. The entire variable domain, with the rest obtained from reference TRBV2 and TRBJ2-3, is as follows: EPEVTQTPSHQVTQMGQEVILRCVPISNHLYFYWYRQILGQKVEFLVSFYNNEISEKSEIFDDQFSVERPDGSNFTLKIRSTKLEDSAMYFCAIRQGLPTDTQYFGPGTRLTVL.

V gene TRBV4-1 combines with J gene TRBJ2-3, with D perhaps TRBD2 (5 bases). V was trimmed by 0 bases and J by 1 base, leaving 11 bases between them. This CDR3 is 16 amino acids long. CDR1 MGHRA and CDR2 YSYEKL come from the germline V gene. The CDR3 nucleotides are TGCGCCAGCAGCCAAGATCGGTGGCGGGGCACAGATACGCAGTATTTT. Translation gives CASSQDRWRGTDTQYF.

This chain joins TRBV28 and TRBJ1-1, with D maybe TRBD1 (5 bases). Germline V CDR1 and CDR2: MDHEN, SYDVKM. The CDR3 length is 13 residues. V lost 6 bases to trimming and J lost 6 bases, with 14 bases between them. CDR3 nucleotides: TGTGCCAGCAGGGAGCAGGGAATCCCTGAAGCTTTCTTT. Amino acids: CASREQGIPEAFF.